This TCR beta chain was captured in a study of PD-L1 blockade in urothelial cancer. Across the whole study: Patients' histories included 0 to 3 prior chemotherapy regimens.

Germline V CDR1 and CDR2: SGHTA, FQGNSA. The CDR3 consists of 13 residues. Trimming left V 3 bases short and J 5 bases short, with 7 bases between. Sequenced by immunoSEQ multiplex PCR; TCRdb stores in-frame clones only, minus some. The sample shows 44,000 or so clones, around 88% of them seen only once. The clonotype comes from an elderly man with urothelial cancer. The chain couples TRBV7-2 to TRBJ2-2; TRBD1 is a possible D gene (5 bases). Sequenced here: PBMCs, sampled around atezolizumab (anti-PD-L1) treatment. The DNA for the CDR3 is TGTGCCAGCAGCTTCGACAGAACCGGGGAGCTGTTTTTT. It is translated as CASSFDRTGELFF.